This is a list of T cell receptor beta chains from one sample in a study of blood T cells in healthy people across ages. MiXCR, run by TCRdb on the 5' RACE reads, gives a single entry per CDR3 protein. The sample yields 750,000 to 950,000 distinct CDR3 sequences, around 25% seen once. This same sample was also part of a study on T cells of mothers and their children.

Sequenced: blood. The receptors come from a boy aged 10-17 years in good health. Both conserved end residues are part of each CDR3.

v_call cdr3_aa
TRBV5-1 CASTPDKTNEKLFF
TRBV7-3 CASSLDGLSTDTQYF
TRBV20-1 CSARDRAGQGRETQYF
TRBV6-5 CASTRGPWHGYTF
TRBV29-1 CSQGGAVGTQYF
TRBV7-9 CASSSQGGREKLFF
TRBV29-1 CSVYGGAETQYF
TRBV6-5 CASGSGEETQYF
TRBV7-3 CASSFVRSTEAFF
TRBV7-3 CASSSEGGLGSYEQYF
TRBV7-6 CASSSPGETNEKLFF
TRBV5-1 CASSLTGDGTDTQYF
TRBV6-1 CASPNFSLGNTEAFF
TRBV6-5 CASSLRTGKNEKLFF
TRBV19 CARSGETQYF
TRBV29-1 CSVPGQAPANTGELFF
TRBV11-1 CASRNGGGNEQFF
TRBV5-1 CASSGTSLRDTQYF
TRBV24-1 CATSDTTAQHF
TRBV28 CASRRLRIETQYF
TRBV6-4 CASRQGILNEKLFF
TRBV10-2 CASSEEAGGIYEQYF
TRBV5-6 CASSPPVGGPNQETQYF
TRBV5-1 CASSSPDPQETQYF
TRBV29-1 CSVQGAPTYEQYF
TRBV19 CASGWGSGETQYF
TRBV28 CASSLIKNIQYF
TRBV6-5 CASKGQGEQFF
TRBV29-1 CSASTDGTYEQYF
TRBV5-1 CASSAGEPQYF
TRBV20-1 CSASMSSLTQYF
TRBV7-2 CASSFGGGFPYEQYF
TRBV6-5 CASSYGLRTGRNEKLFF
TRBV12-3/TRBV12-4 CASSLLTSTGELFF
TRBV14 CASSQDPTHSYNEQFF
TRBV9 CASSGFYRDQETQYF
TRBV24-1 CATSEGAGDSNQPQHF
TRBV20-1 CRGDRADTEAFF
TRBV27 CASTWGLAGLETQYF
TRBV28 CASSPRDLRLETQYF
TRBV2 CASRPVVEQYF
TRBV2 CASRGGGEKLFF
TRBV10-3 CAISESGLAGTHGTQYF
TRBV11-2 CASSLVGGGRPEDGYTF
TRBV6-5 CASSYFPGTGIVDYGYTF
TRBV20-1 CSAPKDGGTQHF
TRBV28 CASNPPDRGETQYF
TRBV7-3 CASSQDRNYGYTF
TRBV13 CASSSRAWETQYF
TRBV6-1 CASSAYSYEQYF
TRBV6-5 CASRNYRGSETQYF
TRBV12-3/TRBV12-4 CASSFLWSGGDEQSF
TRBV5-1 CASSFTGGYGDIQYF
TRBV6-4 CASSDQAGGNNGQFF
TRBV5-1 CASARGLLQEDQYF
TRBV11-1 CASSSSGTEGFF
TRBV2 CASSYYRDRGRGTKNIQYF